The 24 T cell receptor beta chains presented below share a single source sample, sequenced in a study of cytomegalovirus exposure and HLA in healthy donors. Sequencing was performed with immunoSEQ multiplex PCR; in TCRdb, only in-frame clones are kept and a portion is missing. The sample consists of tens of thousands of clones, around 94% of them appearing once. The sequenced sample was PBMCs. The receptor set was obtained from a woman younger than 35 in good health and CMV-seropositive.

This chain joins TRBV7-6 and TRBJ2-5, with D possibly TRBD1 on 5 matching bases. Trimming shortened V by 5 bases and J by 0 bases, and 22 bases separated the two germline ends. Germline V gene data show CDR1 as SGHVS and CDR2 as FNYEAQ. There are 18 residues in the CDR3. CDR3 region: CASSTNPQGQAYQETQYF. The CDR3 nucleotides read TGTGCCAGCAGCACAAACCCGCAGGGTCAGGCGTACCAAGAGACCCAGTACTTC.

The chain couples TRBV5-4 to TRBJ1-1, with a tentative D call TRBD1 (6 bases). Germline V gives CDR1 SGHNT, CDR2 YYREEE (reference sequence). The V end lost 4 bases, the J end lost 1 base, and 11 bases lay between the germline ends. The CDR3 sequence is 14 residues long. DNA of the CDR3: TGTGCCAGCAGCCCCGGACAGAAGAACACTGAAGCTTTCTTT. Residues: CASSPGQKNTEAFF.

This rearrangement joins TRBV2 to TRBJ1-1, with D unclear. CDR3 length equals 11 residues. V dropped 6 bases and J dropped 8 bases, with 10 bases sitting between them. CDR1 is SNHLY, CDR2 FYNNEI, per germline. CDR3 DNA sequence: TGTGCCAGCAGCTACGATTGGGAAGCTTTCTTT. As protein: CASSYDWEAFF.

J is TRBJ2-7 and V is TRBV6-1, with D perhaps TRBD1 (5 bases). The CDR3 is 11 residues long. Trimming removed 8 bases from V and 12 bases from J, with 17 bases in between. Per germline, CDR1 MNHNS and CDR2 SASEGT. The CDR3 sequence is CASLETQARYF. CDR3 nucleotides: TGTGCCAGCCTCGAGACACAGGCCCGGTACTTC.

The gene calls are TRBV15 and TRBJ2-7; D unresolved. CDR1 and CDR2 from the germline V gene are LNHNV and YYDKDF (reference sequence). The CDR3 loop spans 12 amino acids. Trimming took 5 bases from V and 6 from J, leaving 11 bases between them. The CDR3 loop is CATSPGSLEQYF. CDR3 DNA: TGTGCCACCAGCCCCGGGTCCCTCGAGCAGTACTTC.

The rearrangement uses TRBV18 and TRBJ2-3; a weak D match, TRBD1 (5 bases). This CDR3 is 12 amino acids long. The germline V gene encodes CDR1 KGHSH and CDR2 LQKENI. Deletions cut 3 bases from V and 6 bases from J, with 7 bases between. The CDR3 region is CASSPGRDTQYF. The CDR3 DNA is TGTGCCAGCTCACCGGGGCGGGATACGCAGTATTTT.

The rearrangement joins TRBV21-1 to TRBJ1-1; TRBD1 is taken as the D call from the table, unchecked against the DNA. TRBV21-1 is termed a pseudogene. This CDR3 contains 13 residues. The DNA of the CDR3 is TGTGCCAGCCCAACAGGTGGGGACACTGAAGCTTTCTTT. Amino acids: CASPTGGDTEAFF.

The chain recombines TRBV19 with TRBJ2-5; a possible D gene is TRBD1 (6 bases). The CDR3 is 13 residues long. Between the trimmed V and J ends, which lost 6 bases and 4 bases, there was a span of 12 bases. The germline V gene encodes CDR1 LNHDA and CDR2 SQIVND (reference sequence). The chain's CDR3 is CASRTGQRETQYF. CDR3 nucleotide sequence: TGTGCCAGTAGGACTGGACAGAGAGAGACCCAGTACTTC.

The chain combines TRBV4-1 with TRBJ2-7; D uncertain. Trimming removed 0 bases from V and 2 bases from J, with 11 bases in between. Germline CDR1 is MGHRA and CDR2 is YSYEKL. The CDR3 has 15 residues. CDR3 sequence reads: CASSQDRVAAYEQYF. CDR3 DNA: TGCGCCAGCAGCCAAGATCGGGTAGCCGCCTACGAGCAGTACTTC.

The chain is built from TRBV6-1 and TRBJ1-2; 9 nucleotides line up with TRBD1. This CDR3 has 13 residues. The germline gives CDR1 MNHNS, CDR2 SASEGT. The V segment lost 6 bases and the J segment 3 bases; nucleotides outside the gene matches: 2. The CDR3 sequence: CASSWTGDYGYTF. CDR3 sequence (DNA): TGTGCCAGCAGCTGGACAGGGGACTATGGCTACACCTTC.

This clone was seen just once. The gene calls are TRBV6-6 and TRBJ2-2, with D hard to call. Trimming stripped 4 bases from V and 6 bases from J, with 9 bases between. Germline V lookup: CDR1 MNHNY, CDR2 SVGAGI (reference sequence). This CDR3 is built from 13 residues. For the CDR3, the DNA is TGTGCCAGCAGTTTTGGGCTCGCCGGGGAGCTGTTTTTT. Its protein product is CASSFGLAGELFF.

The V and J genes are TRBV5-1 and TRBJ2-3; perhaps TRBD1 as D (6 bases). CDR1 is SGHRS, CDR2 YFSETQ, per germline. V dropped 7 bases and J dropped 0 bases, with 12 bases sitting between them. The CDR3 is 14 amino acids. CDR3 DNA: TGCGCCAGCGGTGGACAGACGAGCACAGATACGCAGTATTTT. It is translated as CASGGQTSTDTQYF.

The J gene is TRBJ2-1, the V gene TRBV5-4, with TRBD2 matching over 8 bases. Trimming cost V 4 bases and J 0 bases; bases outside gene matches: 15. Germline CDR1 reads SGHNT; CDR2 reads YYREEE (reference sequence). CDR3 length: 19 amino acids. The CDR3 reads CASSPPRGGGTGSYNEQFF. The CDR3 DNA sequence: TGTGCCAGCAGCCCACCCCGGGGCGGGGGGACTGGCTCCTACAATGAGCAGTTCTTC.

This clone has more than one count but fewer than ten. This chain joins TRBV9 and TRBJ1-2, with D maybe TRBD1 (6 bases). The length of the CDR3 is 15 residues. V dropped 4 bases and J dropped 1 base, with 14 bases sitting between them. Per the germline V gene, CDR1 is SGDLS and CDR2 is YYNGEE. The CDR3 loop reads CASSYTPQGNYGYTF. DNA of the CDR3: TGTGCCAGCAGCTATACTCCACAGGGTAACTATGGCTACACCTTC.

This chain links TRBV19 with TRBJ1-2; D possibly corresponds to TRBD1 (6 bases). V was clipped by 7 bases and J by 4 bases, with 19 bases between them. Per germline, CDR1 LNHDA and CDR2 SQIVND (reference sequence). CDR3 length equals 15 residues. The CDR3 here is CASTSLGGRLYGYTF. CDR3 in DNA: TGTGCCAGTACCTCGCTCGGGGGGCGCCTCTATGGCTACACCTTC.

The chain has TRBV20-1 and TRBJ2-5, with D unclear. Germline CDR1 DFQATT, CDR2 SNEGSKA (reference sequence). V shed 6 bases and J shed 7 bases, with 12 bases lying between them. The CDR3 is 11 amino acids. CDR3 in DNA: TGCAGTGCCCGCCCCGGCGGGACCCAGTACTTC. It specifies CSARPGGTQYF.

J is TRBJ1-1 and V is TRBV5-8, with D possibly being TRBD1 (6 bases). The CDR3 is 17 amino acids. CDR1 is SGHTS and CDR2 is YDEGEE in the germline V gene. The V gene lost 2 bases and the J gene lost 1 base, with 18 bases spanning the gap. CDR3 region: CASSLLTLAGENTEAFF. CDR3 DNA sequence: TGTGCCAGCAGCTTACTTACCTTGGCAGGGGAGAACACTGAAGCTTTCTTT. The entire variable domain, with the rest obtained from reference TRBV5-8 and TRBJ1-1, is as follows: EAGVTQSPTHLIKTRGQQATLRCSPISGHTSVYWYQQALGLGLQFLLWYDEGEERNRGNFPPRFSGRQFPNYSSELNVNALELEDSALYLCASSLLTLAGENTEAFFGQGTRLTVV.

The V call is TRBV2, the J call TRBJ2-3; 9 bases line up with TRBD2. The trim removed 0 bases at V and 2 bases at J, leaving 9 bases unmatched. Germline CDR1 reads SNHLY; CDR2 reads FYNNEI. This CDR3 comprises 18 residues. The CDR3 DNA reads TGTGCCAGCAGTGAAGCGGGGGCTAGCGGGGTAGTCACAGATACGCAGTATTTT. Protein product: CASSEAGASGVVTDTQYF.

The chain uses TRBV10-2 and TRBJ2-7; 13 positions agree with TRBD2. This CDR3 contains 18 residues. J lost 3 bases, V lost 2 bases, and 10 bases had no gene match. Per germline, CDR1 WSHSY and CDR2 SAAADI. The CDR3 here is CASSEPTSGRTLVYEQYF. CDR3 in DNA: TGCGCCAGCAGTGAGCCGACTAGCGGGAGGACCCTCGTCTACGAGCAGTACTTC.

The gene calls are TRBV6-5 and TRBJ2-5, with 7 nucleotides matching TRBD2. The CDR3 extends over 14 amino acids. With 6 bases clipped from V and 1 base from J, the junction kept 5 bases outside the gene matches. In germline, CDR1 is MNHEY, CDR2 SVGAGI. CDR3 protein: CASRLGGGQETQYF. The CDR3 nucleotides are TGTGCCAGCAGGCTTGGCGGGGGCCAAGAGACCCAGTACTTC.

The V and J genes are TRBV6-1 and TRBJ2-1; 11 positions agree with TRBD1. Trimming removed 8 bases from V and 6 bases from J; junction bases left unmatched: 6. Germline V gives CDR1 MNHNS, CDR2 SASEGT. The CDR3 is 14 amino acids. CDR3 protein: CASRTGGESNEQFF. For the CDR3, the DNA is TGTGCCAGCCGGACAGGGGGCGAGTCCAATGAGCAGTTCTTC.

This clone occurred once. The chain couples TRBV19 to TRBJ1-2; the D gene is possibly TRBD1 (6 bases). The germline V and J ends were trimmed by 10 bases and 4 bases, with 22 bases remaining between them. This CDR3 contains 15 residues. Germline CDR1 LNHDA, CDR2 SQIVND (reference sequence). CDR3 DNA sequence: TGTGCCACCAGAGATCGAGGCAGGGGAAGCTATGGCTACACCTTC. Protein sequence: CATRDRGRGSYGYTF.

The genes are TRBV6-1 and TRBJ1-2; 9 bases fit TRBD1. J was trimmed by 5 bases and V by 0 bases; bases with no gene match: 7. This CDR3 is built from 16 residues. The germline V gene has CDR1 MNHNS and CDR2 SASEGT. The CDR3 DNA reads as TGTGCCAGCAGTGAAGCATACCGGGACAGGGTATATGGCTACACCTTC. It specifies CASSEAYRDRVYGYTF.

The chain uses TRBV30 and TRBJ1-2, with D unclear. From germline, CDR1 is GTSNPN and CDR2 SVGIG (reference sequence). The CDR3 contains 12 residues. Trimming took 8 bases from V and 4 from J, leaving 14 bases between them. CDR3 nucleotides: TGTGCCGGCGGGTGGCCGGGCTATGGCTACACCTTC. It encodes CAGGWPGYGYTF.